The 19 T cell receptor beta chains below all came from one sample that was sequenced in a study of T cells expressing NK-cell markers. No DNA is given; TCRdb re-called the 5' RACE reads and lists each CDR3 protein once. This sample's table reports about 460,000 distinct CDR3 sequences. The sequenced sample was blood T cells: a sorted CD56 or NKG2C T cell subset, CD4+ or CD8+ T cells, or bulk PBMC T cells (not recorded which). The receptor source for this set is a woman aged 45-65 years in good health.

The V and J genes are TRBV5-5 and TRBJ1-1. The germline CDR1 and CDR2 sequences are SGHKS and YYEKEE (reference sequence). This CDR3 region has 13 residues. This chain's CDR3 is CASTFWEAGEAFF.

CDR3 loop: CASSPTRGGDQPQHF. J is TRBJ1-5 and V is TRBV14; the TRBD1 assignment by TCRdb is unverifiable without DNA. The CDR3 sequence is 15 residues long. Germline CDR1 and CDR2: SGHDN and FVKESK.

The gene calls are TRBV20-1 and TRBJ2-5. This CDR3 spans 14 amino acids. The germline V gene has CDR1 DFQATT and CDR2 SNEGSKA (reference sequence). CDR3 residues: CSAREQTLQETQYF.

V gene TRBV18 combines with J gene TRBJ2-6. The V gene's germline CDR1 is KGHSH and CDR2 LQKENI. This CDR3 has 15 amino acids. This chain's CDR3 is CASSHGDSGANVLTF.

The CDR3 region is CASSGPQGASNSPLHF. The chain recombines TRBV9 with TRBJ1-6; TCRdb names TRBD1, which stays unverified in the absence of DNA. The CDR3 consists of 16 residues. CDR1 is SGDLS, CDR2 YYNGEE, per germline.

The chain recombines TRBV29-1 with TRBJ1-2; with no DNA, the TCRdb D assignment of TRBD1 cannot be verified. Looked up from germline, CDR1 is SQVTM and CDR2 is ANQGSEA. This CDR3 comprises 16 residues. CDR3 loop: CSVAELGQGQNYGYTF. Combining the CDR3 with reference TRBV29-1 and TRBJ1-2 gives the whole variable domain SAVISQKPSRDICQRGTSLTIQCQVDSQVTMMFWYRQQPGQSLTLIATANQGSEATYESGFVIDKFPISRPNLTFSTLTVSNMSPEDSSIYLCSVAELGQGQNYGYTFGSGTRLTVV.

The chain has TRBV7-8 and TRBJ1-4; TCRdb selects TRBD1, and the lack of DNA leaves this call unchecked. The CDR3 has 14 amino acids. Per the germline V gene, CDR1 is SGHVS and CDR2 is FQNEAQ. The chain's CDR3 is CASSRVGGNEKLFF.

J is TRBJ2-7 and V is TRBV20-1; as DNA is missing, the TRBD1 call by TCRdb cannot be tested. This CDR3 has 16 amino acids. Germline CDR1 and CDR2: DFQATT and SNEGSKA (reference sequence). This chain's CDR3 is CSASRPVPGPAYEQYF.

The genes are TRBV20-1 and TRBJ2-5; TCRdb's D gene call, TRBD2, goes unchecked for lack of DNA. The CDR3 extends over 14 amino acids. The germline CDR1 and CDR2 sequences are DFQATT and SNEGSKA (reference sequence). CDR3 amino acids: CSARDPGGGETQYF.

The rearrangement uses TRBV7-9 and TRBJ1-5; lacking DNA, the TRBD1 call made by TCRdb goes unchecked. The CDR3 is 15 residues long. CDR1 is SEHNR, CDR2 FQNEAQ, per germline (reference sequence). The CDR3 region is CASSFSGGQYQPQHF.

The V call is TRBV11-3, the J call TRBJ1-1. The CDR3 totals 16 residues. CDR1 SGHNT and CDR2 YENEEA come from the germline V gene. The CDR3 sequence: CASSLDGRGGNTEAFF. Full variable domain (rest looked up from reference TRBV11-3 and TRBJ1-1): EAGVVQSPRYKIIEKKQPVAFWCNPISGHNTLYWYLQNLGQGPELLIRYENEEAVDDSQLPKDRFSAERLKGVDSTLKIQPAELGDSAVYLCASSLDGRGGNTEAFFGQGTRLTVV.

This chain connects TRBV29-1 to TRBJ2-7; TCRdb's D call of TRBD1 is untestable without DNA. Germline CDR1 SQVTM, CDR2 ANQGSEA. The CDR3 totals 16 residues. CDR3 region: CSVEDRITGGSYEQYF.

The rearrangement links TRBV5-4 to TRBJ1-2. From germline, CDR1 is SGHNT and CDR2 YYREEE (reference sequence). The CDR3 has 15 residues. The chain's CDR3 is CASSLLSRTNYGYTF.

The gene calls are TRBV20-1 and TRBJ2-1; the D call of TRBD1 rests on TCRdb alone, since no DNA is present to check it. CDR3 length equals 14 residues. Per germline, CDR1 DFQATT and CDR2 SNEGSKA (reference sequence). The CDR3 loop is CSASDDGIFNEQFF.

The rearrangement links TRBV15 to TRBJ2-3; lacking DNA, the TRBD2 call made by TCRdb goes unchecked. Germline V lookup: CDR1 LNHNV, CDR2 YYDKDF (reference sequence). This CDR3 spans 17 amino acids. CDR3 protein: CATSRVLSASVHNTQYF. Filled out from reference TRBV15 and TRBJ2-3, the complete variable domain reads DAMVIQNPRYQVTQFGKPVTLSCSQTLNHNVMYWYQQKSSQAPKLLFHYYDKDFNNEADTPDNFQSRRPNTSFCFLDIRSPGLGDTAMYLCATSRVLSASVHNTQYFGPGTRLTVL.

V is TRBV20-1 and J is TRBJ2-1; there is no DNA to check the TCRdb D call of TRBD1. The CDR3 totals 14 residues. CDR1 DFQATT and CDR2 SNEGSKA come from the germline V gene (reference sequence). This CDR3 is CSAKEGRGRVEQFF.

The chain combines TRBV20-1 with TRBJ2-4; lacking DNA, the TRBD1 call made by TCRdb goes unchecked. Per the germline V gene, CDR1 is DFQATT and CDR2 is SNEGSKA (reference sequence). The length of the CDR3 is 13 residues. The CDR3 here is CSGSGGAGNIQYF.

This chain uses TRBV5-1 with TRBJ2-7; TCRdb designates TRBD1, a call that cannot be tested without DNA. This CDR3 contains 13 residues. CDR1 and CDR2 (germline): SGHRS, YFSETQ. This chain's CDR3 is CASSPGQSHEQYF. Full variable domain (remainder filled in from reference TRBV5-1 and TRBJ2-7): KAGVTQTPRYLIKTRGQQVTLSCSPISGHRSVSWYQQTPGQGLQFLFEYFSETQRNKGNFPGRFSGRQFSNSRSEMNVSTLELGDSALYLCASSPGQSHEQYFGPGTRLTVT.

The chain combines TRBV20-1 with TRBJ1-1; with no DNA, the TCRdb D assignment of TRBD1 cannot be verified. The germline V gene encodes CDR1 DFQATT and CDR2 SNEGSKA (reference sequence). This CDR3 is 13 amino acids long. This CDR3 reads CSATPPGRGETFF.